These T cell receptor beta chains were read from a single sample in a study of cytomegalovirus exposure and HLA in healthy donors. Sequencing was performed with immunoSEQ multiplex PCR; in TCRdb, only in-frame clones are kept and a portion is missing. Of more than 95,000 clones listed, more than 75% are singletons. Sequencing used PBMCs. These receptors all come from a man between 18 and 29 years old in good health and CMV-seronegative. Both conserved end residues are part of each CDR3. D genes are given only for firm matches. Not every row has a clone size; where given, it reads once, few, many or a size class.

CDR3 | DNA | J | size | V | D
CASSPGQGYEQYF | TGTGCCAGCAGCCCCGGACAGGGCTACGAGCAGTACTTC | TRBJ2-7 | - | TRBV7-2 | TRBD1
CASSFLTGSYEQYF | TGTGCCAGCAGCTTTCTCACAGGTTCCTACGAGCAGTACTTC | TRBJ2-7 | - | TRBV7-9 | -
CASSGVLLAGVGEQFF | TGTGCCAGCAGCGGGGTCCTCCTAGCGGGAGTGGGTGAGCAGTTCTTC | TRBJ2-1 | - | TRBV7-9 | TRBD2
CASSPRAGPLGQPQHF | TGTGCCAGCTCACCACGTGCGGGCCCCTTGGGGCAGCCCCAGCATTTT | TRBJ1-5 | once | TRBV18 | -
CASSLGGSGTSSYNEQFF | TGTGCCAGCAGCTTGGGGGGGAGCGGGACGAGCTCCTACAATGAGCAGTTCTTC | TRBJ2-1 | - | TRBV5-4 | TRBD2
CATSTWASANTGELFF | TGTGCCACCAGCACATGGGCGTCCGCGAACACCGGGGAGCTGTTTTTT | TRBJ2-2 | - | TRBV15 | -
CASSALSGAQVEQYF | TGTGCCAGCAGCGCCTTGAGTGGGGCTCAGGTCGAGCAGTACTTC | TRBJ2-7 | - | TRBV7-9 | -
CAGGASGEEQFF | TGTGCCGGAGGAGCTAGCGGAGAGGAGCAGTTCTTC | TRBJ2-1 | - | TRBV30 | TRBD2
CASSGTLGYTF | TGTGCCAGCAGCGGGACACTTGGCTACACCTTC | TRBJ1-2 | few | TRBV27 | -
CASSTDRDQPQHF | TGTGCCAGCAGCACAGACAGGGATCAGCCCCAGCATTTT | TRBJ1-5 | - | TRBV7-8 | TRBD1
CASSGDRTASSYNEQFF | TGTGCCAGCAGTGGAGATCGGACAGCCAGCTCCTACAATGAGCAGTTCTTC | TRBJ2-1 | once | TRBV6-1 | -
CASSFTGGVQNIQYF | TGTGCCAGCAGCTTCACAGGGGGAGTGCAAAACATTCAGTACTTC | TRBJ2-4 | - | TRBV5-6 | TRBD1
CASSIIQGRTGANVLTF | TGTGCCAGTAGTATTATCCAGGGCCGCACTGGGGCCAACGTCCTGACTTTC | TRBJ2-6 | - | TRBV19 | -
CASSVYGRSPDEQFF | TGTGCCAGCAGCGTGTACGGGAGGAGTCCCGATGAGCAGTTCTTC | TRBJ2-1 | - | TRBV9 | TRBD2
CASSSGIGGNTEAFF | TGCGCCAGCAGCTCCGGAATAGGAGGGAACACTGAAGCTTTCTTT | TRBJ1-1 | - | TRBV5-1 | -
CASSSDNTYEQYF | TGTGCCAGCAGCTCGGACAATACCTACGAGCAGTACTTC | TRBJ2-7 | - | TRBV7-2 | -
CASSLEPRVGTEAFF | TGCGCCAGCAGCTTGGAGCCCAGGGTGGGCACTGAAGCTTTCTTT | TRBJ1-1 | - | TRBV5-1 | -
CASSLEEGLAFF | TGTGCCAGCAGCTTAGAGGAGGGCCTAGCTTTCTTT | TRBJ1-1 | - | TRBV7-9 | -
CASSYDRGAYEQYF | TGTGCCAGCAGTTACGACCGGGGAGCCTACGAGCAGTACTTC | TRBJ2-7 | - | TRBV6-5 | -
CASSELGAPALNSPLHF | TGTGCCAGCAGTGAATTGGGGGCCCCGGCCCTTAATTCACCCCTCCACTTT | TRBJ1-6 | - | TRBV6-1 | -
CANSDSLNTEAFF | TGTGCCAACTCAGACAGCCTGAACACTGAAGCTTTCTTT | TRBJ1-1 | - | TRBV10-3 | -
CASSLTSGRGSSYEQYF | TGTGCCAGCAGCCTAACTAGCGGGAGGGGCAGCTCCTACGAGCAGTACTTC | TRBJ2-7 | once | TRBV7-9 | TRBD2
CASREGGGEKLFF | TGTGCCAGCAGGGAGGGCGGGGGTGAAAAACTGTTTTTT | TRBJ1-4 | - | TRBV11-2 | -
CASSYGELIAHEQYF | TGTGCCAGCAGTTACGGAGAGTTGATCGCGCACGAGCAGTACTTC | TRBJ2-7 | - | TRBV6-5 | -
CASSLETTGYNEQFF | TGTGCCAGCAGCTTGGAAACTACAGGGTACAATGAGCAGTTCTTC | TRBJ2-1 | - | TRBV5-4 | -
CASTYSRASTDTQYF | TGTGCCAGCACCTACAGCAGGGCTAGCACAGATACGCAGTATTTT | TRBJ2-3 | - | TRBV6-5 | -
CASSSPGGRLGYTF | TGTGCCAGTAGTAGCCCCGGAGGACGGCTAGGCTACACCTTC | TRBJ1-2 | few | TRBV19 | -
CASSFSLAGYNEQFF | TGTGCCAGCAGCTTTTCCCTAGCGGGCTACAATGAGCAGTTCTTC | TRBJ2-1 | - | TRBV13 | TRBD2
CASSLGPLATNEKLFF | TGCGCCAGCAGCTTGGGGCCCCTTGCAACTAATGAAAAACTGTTTTTT | TRBJ1-4 | - | TRBV5-1 | -
CASSLLAGGPDTQYF | TGTGCCAGCAGTTTGTTAGCGGGAGGGCCGGATACGCAGTATTTT | TRBJ2-3 | - | TRBV27 | TRBD2
CASSEVPGRSGANVLTF | TGTGCCAGCAGTGAAGTTCCAGGAAGGTCTGGGGCCAACGTCCTGACTTTC | TRBJ2-6 | - | TRBV6-1 | -
CACQQRGINNEQFF | TGTGCCTGTCAACAGCGGGGCATAAACAATGAGCAGTTCTTC | TRBJ2-1 | - | TRBV30 | TRBD2
CASGYRGYEQYF | TGTGCCAGTGGGTATAGGGGCTACGAGCAGTACTTC | TRBJ2-7 | - | TRBV2 | -
CASSSLQGYNSPLHF | TGTGCCAGCAGTTCCCTCCAGGGCTATAATTCACCCCTCCACTTT | TRBJ1-6 | few | TRBV28 | -
CASTPGTGQGNTGELFF | TGTGCCAGTACCCCCGGCACGGGACAGGGAAACACCGGGGAGCTGTTTTTT | TRBJ2-2 | - | TRBV19 | TRBD1
CASSPRAGELFF | TGTGCCAGCAGCCCTCGGGCCGGGGAGCTGTTTTTT | TRBJ2-2 | - | TRBV7-9 | -
CASRQSSGNTIYF | TGTGCCAGCCGACAGAGCTCTGGAAACACCATATATTTT | TRBJ1-3 | few | TRBV2 | -
CASSHFPGPANEQYF | TGCGCCAGCAGCCACTTTCCGGGTCCGGCCAACGAGCAGTACTTC | TRBJ2-7 | - | TRBV4-1 | -
CASSETTGLNQPQHF | TGTGCCAGCAGCGAGACGACAGGGCTCAATCAGCCCCAGCATTTT | TRBJ1-5 | - | TRBV9 | TRBD1
CSVEEGGLGEKLFF | TGCAGCGTTGAAGAGGGGGGTTTGGGTGAAAAACTGTTTTTT | TRBJ1-4 | - | TRBV29-1 | -
CASSWSGGAGYGYTF | TGTGCCAGCAGCTGGTCAGGGGGCGCCGGCTATGGCTACACCTTC | TRBJ1-2 | - | TRBV5-4 | TRBD1
CASSFSRGNTEAFF | TGTGCCAGCAGCTTTAGTAGGGGGAACACTGAAGCTTTCTTT | TRBJ1-1 | - | TRBV4-2 | -
CASSSTGTGNTIYF | TGTGCCAGCAGTTCGACAGGTACTGGAAACACCATATATTTT | TRBJ1-3 | - | TRBV6-1 | -
CASSIPSGSVDTQYF | TGTGCCAGTAGTATCCCTAGCGGGAGTGTAGATACGCAGTATTTT | TRBJ2-3 | once | TRBV19 | TRBD2
CASSVDGAGTGNTIYF | TGTGCCAGCAGCGTAGATGGGGCAGGGACTGGAAACACCATATATTTT | TRBJ1-3 | - | TRBV9 | -
CASSTNSGTRKYEQYF | TGTGCCAGCAGCACCAACTCCGGGACTCGGAAATACGAGCAGTACTTC | TRBJ2-7 | - | TRBV5-4 | -
CASSFRDRAVGYTF | TGTGCCAGCAGCTTTAGGGACAGGGCGGTGGGCTACACCTTC | TRBJ1-2 | - | TRBV5-6 | TRBD1
CASTRDGGGKLFF | TGTGCCAGTACCCGGGACGGGGGAGGGAAACTGTTTTTT | TRBJ1-4 | - | TRBV19 | -
CASSYLADSNQPQHF | TGTGCCAGCAGTTACTTGGCAGATAGCAATCAGCCCCAGCATTTT | TRBJ1-5 | - | TRBV6-5 | -
CASRQPGQGYEQYF | TGTGCCAGCAGGCAACCGGGACAGGGTTACGAGCAGTACTTC | TRBJ2-7 | once | TRBV6-1 | TRBD1
CASSPGPYNEQFF | TGTGCCAGCAGCCCTGGGCCCTACAATGAGCAGTTCTTC | TRBJ2-1 | - | TRBV27 | -
CASIKGTDNNSPLHF | TGTGCCAGCATTAAAGGGACAGATAATAATTCACCCCTCCACTTT | TRBJ1-6 | - | TRBV6-1 | TRBD1